The T cell receptor (beta chain) described here comes from a study of post-analysis software for immune sequencing data. Broader study findings: Normalized Chao1 diversity in multiple sclerosis patients fell significantly below that of controls. In patients, TRBV5-6, TRBV5-1 and TRBV20-1 belonged to five TRBV segments found more frequently than in controls. Samples made in the same batch grouped tightly together by F measure.

As concerns this clonotype: The antigen remains unidentified.

Incorporated into the TCR beta cDNA libraries were unique molecular identifiers, which served to reduce PCR and sequencing biases. MiXCR, applied by TCRdb to the PCR reads, yields one record per CDR3 protein. This repertoire shows approximately 570,000 distinct CDR3 sequences, 40% to 50% found once; its top ten account for under 2%. Trimming cost V 2 bases and J 0 bases, with 18 bases left between them. CDR1 is MGHRA and CDR2 is YSYEKL in the germline V gene. The CDR3 sequence is 18 residues long. The chain employs TRBV4-1 and TRBJ2-3; possible D gene TRBD1, 6 bases. Sequencing was carried out using blood. The receptor's source is a girl between 5 and 17 years old with multiple sclerosis. CDR3 in amino acids: CASSQIETGLGSTDTQYF. The CDR3 DNA follows: TGCGCCAGCAGCCAAATCGAAACAGGGCTGGGAAGCACAGATACGCAGTATTTT.